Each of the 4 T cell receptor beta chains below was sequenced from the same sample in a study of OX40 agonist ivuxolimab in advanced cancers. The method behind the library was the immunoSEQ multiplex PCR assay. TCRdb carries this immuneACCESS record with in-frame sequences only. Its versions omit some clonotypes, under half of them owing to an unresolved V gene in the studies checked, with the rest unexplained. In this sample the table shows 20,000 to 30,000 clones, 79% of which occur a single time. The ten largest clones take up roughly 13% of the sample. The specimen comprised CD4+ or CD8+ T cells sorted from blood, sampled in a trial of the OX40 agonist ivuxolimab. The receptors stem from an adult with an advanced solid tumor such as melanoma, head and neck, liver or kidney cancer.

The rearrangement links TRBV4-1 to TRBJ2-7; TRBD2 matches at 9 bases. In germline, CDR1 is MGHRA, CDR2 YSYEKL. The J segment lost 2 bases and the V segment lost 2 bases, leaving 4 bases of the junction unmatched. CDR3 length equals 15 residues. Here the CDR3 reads CASSQLSGGPYEQYF. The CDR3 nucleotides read TGCGCCAGCAGCCAACTTAGCGGGGGACCCTACGAGCAGTACTTC.

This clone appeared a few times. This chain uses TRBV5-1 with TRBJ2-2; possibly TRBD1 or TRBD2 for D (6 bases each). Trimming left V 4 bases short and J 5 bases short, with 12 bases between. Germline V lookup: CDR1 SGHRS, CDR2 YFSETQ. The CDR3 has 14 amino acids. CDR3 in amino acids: CASSVTGATGELFF. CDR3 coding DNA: TGCGCCAGCAGCGTGACGGGGGCTACCGGGGAGCTGTTTTTT.

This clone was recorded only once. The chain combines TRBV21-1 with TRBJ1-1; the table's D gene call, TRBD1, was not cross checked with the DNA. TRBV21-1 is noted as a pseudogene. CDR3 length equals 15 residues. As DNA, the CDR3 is TGTGCCAGCAGCAAACGCGGACAGGTCGGGACTGAAGCTTTCTTT. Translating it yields CASSKRGQVGTEAFF.

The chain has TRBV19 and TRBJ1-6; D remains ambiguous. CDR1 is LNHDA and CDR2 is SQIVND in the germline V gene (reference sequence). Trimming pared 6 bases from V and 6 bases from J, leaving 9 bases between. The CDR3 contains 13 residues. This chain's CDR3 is CASSLDPNSPLHF. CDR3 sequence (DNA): TGTGCCAGTAGCCTGGACCCTAATTCACCCCTCCACTTT.